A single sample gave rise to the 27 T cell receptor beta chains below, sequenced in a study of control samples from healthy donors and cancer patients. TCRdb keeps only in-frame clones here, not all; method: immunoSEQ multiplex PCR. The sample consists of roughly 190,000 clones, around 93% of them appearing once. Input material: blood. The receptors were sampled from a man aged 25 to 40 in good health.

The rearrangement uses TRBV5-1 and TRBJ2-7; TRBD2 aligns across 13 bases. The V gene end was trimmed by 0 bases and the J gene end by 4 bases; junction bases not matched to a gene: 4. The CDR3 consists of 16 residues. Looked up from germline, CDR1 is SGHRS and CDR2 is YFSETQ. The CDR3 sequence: CASSLVGLAGEYEQYF. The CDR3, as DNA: TGCGCCAGCAGCTTGGTAGGACTAGCGGGGGAATACGAGCAGTACTTC.

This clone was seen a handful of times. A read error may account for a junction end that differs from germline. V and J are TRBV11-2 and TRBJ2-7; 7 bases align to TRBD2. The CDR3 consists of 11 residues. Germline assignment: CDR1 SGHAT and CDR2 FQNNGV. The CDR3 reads CASSLAAGFVF. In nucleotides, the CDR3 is TGTGCCAGCAGCCTAGCGGCCGGGTTTGTCTTC.

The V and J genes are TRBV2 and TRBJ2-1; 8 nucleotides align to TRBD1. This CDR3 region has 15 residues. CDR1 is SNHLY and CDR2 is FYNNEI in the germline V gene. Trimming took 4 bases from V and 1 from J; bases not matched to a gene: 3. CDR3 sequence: CASSGGTGSYNEQFF. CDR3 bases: TGTGCCAGCAGTGGGGGGACAGGATCCTACAATGAGCAGTTCTTC.

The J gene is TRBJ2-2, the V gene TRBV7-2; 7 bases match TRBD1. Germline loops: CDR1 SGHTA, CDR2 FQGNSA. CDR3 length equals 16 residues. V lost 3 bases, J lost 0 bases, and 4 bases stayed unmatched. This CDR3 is CASSFSGTANTGELFF. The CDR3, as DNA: TGTGCCAGCAGCTTCTCCGGGACAGCGAACACCGGGGAGCTGTTTTTT. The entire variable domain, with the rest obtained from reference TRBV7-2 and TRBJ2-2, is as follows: GAGVSQSPSNKVTEKGKDVELRCDPISGHTALYWYRQSLGQGLEFLIYFQGNSAPDKSGLPSDRFSAERTGGSVSTLTIQRTQQEDSAVYLCASSFSGTANTGELFFGEGSRLTVL.

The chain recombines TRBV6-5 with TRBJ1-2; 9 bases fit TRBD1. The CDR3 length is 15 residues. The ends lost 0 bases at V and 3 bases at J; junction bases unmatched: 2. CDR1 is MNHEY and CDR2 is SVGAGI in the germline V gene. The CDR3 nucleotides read TGTGCCAGCAGTTACTCGGGACAGGGCTACTATGGCTACACCTTC. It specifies CASSYSGQGYYGYTF.

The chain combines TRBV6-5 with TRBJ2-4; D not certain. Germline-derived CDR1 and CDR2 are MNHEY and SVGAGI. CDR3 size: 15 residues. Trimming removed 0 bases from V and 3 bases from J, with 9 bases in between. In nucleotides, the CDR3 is TGTGCCAGCAGTTACTCAGGGCAGTTCAAAAACATTCAGTACTTC. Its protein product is CASSYSGQFKNIQYF.

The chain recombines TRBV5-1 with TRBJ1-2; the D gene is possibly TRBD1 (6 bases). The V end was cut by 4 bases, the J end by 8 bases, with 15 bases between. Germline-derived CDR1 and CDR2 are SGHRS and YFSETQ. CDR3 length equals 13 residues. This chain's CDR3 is CASSPGWGQGYTF. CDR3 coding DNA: TGCGCCAGCAGCCCGGGGTGGGGGCAAGGCTACACCTTC.

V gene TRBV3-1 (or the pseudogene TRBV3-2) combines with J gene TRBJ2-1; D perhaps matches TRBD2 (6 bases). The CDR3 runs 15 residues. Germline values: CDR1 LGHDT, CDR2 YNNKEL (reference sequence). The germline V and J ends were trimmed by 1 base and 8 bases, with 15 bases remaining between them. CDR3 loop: CASSQVGRSGYEQFF. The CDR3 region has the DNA TGTGCCAGCAGCCAAGTAGGGAGGTCGGGCTATGAGCAGTTCTTC.

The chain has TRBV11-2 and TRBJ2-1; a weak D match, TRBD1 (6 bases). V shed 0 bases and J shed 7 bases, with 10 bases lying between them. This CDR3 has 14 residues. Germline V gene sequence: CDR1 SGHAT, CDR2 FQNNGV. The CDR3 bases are TGTGCCAGCAGCTTAGAGGGACAAAAAAATGAGCAGTTCTTC. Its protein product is CASSLEGQKNEQFF.

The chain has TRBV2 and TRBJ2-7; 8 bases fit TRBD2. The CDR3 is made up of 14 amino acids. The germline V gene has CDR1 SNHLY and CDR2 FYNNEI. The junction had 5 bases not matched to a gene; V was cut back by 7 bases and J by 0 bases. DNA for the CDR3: TGTGCCAGCAAGAGCGGGGGCCGCTCCTACGAGCAGTACTTC. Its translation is CASKSGGRSYEQYF.

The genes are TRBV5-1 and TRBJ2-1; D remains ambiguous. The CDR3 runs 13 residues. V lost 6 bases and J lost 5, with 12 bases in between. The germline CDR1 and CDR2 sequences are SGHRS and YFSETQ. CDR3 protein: CASIGGRDNEQFF. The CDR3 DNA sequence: TGCGCCAGCATAGGCGGCCGCGACAATGAGCAGTTCTTC. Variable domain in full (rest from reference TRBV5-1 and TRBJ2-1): KAGVTQTPRYLIKTRGQQVTLSCSPISGHRSVSWYQQTPGQGLQFLFEYFSETQRNKGNFPGRFSGRQFSNSRSEMNVSTLELGDSALYLCASIGGRDNEQFFGPGTRLTVL.

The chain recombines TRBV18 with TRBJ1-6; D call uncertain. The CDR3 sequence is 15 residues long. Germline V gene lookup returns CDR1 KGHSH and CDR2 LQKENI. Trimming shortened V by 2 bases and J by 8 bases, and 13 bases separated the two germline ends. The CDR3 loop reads CASSPGGPPDSPLHF. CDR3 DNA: TGTGCCAGCTCACCAGGCGGGCCTCCTGATTCACCCCTCCACTTT.

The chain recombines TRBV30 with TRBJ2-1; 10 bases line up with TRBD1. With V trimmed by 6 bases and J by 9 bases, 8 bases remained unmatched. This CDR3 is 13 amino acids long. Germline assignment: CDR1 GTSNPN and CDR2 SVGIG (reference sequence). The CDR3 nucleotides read TGTGCCTGTCGGGACAGGGGTTTAGGTGAGCAGTTCTTC. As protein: CACRDRGLGEQFF.

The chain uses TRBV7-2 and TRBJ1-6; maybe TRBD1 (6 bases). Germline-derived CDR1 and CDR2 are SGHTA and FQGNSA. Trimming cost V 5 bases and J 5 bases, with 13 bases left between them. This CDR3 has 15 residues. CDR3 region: CASSADRNNNSPLHF. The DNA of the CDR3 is TGTGCCAGCAGCGCTGACAGGAATAATAATTCACCCCTCCACTTT.

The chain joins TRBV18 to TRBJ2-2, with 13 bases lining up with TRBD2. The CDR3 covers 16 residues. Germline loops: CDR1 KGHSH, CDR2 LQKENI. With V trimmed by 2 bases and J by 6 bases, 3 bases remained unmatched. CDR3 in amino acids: CASSPRTSGGAGELFF. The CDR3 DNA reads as TGTGCCAGCTCACCAAGGACTAGCGGGGGTGCCGGGGAGCTGTTTTTT.

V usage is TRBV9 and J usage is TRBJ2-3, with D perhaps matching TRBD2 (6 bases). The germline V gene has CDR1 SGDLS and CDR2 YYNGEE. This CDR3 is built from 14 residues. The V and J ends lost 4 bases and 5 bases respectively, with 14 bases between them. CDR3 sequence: CASSIRDFLDTQYF. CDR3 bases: TGTGCCAGCAGCATCCGGGACTTCTTAGATACGCAGTATTTT.

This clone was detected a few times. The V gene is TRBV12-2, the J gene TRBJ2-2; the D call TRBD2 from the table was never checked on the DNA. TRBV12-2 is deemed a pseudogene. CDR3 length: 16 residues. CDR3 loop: CASRSGWIGGAGELFF. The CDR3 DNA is TGTGCAAGTCGCTCAGGCTGGATAGGGGGGGCCGGGGAGCTGTTTTTT.

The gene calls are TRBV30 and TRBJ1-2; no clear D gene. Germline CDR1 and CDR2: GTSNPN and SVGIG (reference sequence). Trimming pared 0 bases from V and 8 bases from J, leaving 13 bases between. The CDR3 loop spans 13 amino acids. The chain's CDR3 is CAWSVVLTGGYTF. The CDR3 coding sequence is TGTGCCTGGAGTGTCGTACTAACGGGGGGCTACACCTTC.

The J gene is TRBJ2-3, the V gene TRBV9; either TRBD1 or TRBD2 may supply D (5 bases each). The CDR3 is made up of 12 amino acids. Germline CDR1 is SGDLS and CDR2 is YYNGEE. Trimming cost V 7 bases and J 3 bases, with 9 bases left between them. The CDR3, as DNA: TGTGCCAGCGCCGAGGGGACAGATACGCAGTATTTT. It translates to CASAEGTDTQYF.

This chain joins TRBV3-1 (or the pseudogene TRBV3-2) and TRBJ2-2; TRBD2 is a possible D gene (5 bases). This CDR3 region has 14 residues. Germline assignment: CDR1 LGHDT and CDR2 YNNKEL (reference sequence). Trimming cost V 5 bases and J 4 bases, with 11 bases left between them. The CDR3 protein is CASSYTSGTGELFF. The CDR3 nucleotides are TGTGCCAGCAGCTACACTAGTGGCACCGGGGAGCTGTTTTTT.

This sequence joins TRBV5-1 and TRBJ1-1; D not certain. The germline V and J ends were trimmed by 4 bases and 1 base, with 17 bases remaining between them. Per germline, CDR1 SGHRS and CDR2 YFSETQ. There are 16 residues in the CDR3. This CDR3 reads CASSLRPTQSNTEAFF. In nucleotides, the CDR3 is TGCGCCAGCAGCCTTAGACCCACACAATCGAACACTGAAGCTTTCTTT.

The CDR3 nucleotides read TGTGCCACCAGTGACCGGGGACAGGGGAATACCGGGGAGCTGTTTTTT. Amino acid sequence: CATSDRGQGNTGELFF. The chain couples TRBV24-1 to TRBJ2-2; 10 bases agree with TRBD1. Germline CDR1 reads KGHDR; CDR2 reads SFDVKD. With V trimmed by 4 bases and J by 5 bases, 6 bases remained unmatched. The CDR3 sequence is 16 residues long.

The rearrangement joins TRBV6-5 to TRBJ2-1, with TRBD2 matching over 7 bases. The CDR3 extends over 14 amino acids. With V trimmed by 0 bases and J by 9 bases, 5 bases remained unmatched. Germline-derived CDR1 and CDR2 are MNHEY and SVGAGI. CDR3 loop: CASSYSFREGEQFF. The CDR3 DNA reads TGTGCCAGCAGTTACTCGTTCAGGGAGGGTGAGCAGTTCTTC.

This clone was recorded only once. CDR3 region: CASSANRGNYNSPLHF. In DNA, the CDR3 is TGCGCCAGCAGCGCGAATAGGGGGAATTATAATTCACCCCTCCACTTT. The chain links TRBV5-1 to TRBJ1-6; tentatively, D is TRBD1 (6 bases). Trimming stripped 4 bases from V and 4 bases from J, with 15 bases between. The germline V gene has CDR1 SGHRS and CDR2 YFSETQ. The CDR3 loop spans 16 amino acids.

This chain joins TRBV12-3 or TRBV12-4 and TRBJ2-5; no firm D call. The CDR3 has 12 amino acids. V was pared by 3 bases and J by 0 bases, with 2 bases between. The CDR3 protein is CASSFDQETQYF. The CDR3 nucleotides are TGTGCCAGCAGTTTTGACCAAGAGACCCAGTACTTC.

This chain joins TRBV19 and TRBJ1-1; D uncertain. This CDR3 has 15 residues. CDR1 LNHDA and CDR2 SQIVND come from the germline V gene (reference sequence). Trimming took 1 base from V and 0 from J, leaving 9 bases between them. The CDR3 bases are TGTGCCAGTAGTATAGCGGTGGGAATGAACACTGAAGCTTTCTTT. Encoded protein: CASSIAVGMNTEAFF.

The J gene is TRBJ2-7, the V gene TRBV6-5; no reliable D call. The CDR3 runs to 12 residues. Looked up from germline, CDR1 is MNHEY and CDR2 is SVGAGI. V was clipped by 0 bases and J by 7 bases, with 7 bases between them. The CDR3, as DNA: TGTGCCAGCAGTTACTCGGGTTTTGAGCAGTACTTC. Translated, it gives CASSYSGFEQYF.